This entry lists 23 T cell receptor beta chains sequenced from one sample in a study of blood T cell repertoires in COVID-19. Produced via immunoSEQ multiplex PCR; TCRdb's table is partial and in-frame only. Among some 150,000 clones, more than 70% were seen once, and the ten largest hold 8.2%. The sequenced sample consisted of peripheral blood. The source of these receptors is a woman aged 60-70 years with acute or convalescent COVID-19.

Here the CDR3 DNA reads TGTGCCAGCAGCCCTACTAGCGGAAGCACAGATACGCAGTATTTT. Its translation is CASSPTSGSTDTQYF. This sequence joins TRBV7-8 and TRBJ2-3; 8 nucleotides agree with TRBD2. The CDR3 consists of 15 residues. Germline CDR1 SGHVS, CDR2 FQNEAQ. The V segment lost 5 bases and the J segment 0 bases; nucleotides outside the gene matches: 4.

The V gene is TRBV28, the J gene TRBJ2-7; maybe TRBD1 (6 bases). Germline lookup yields CDR1 MDHEN and CDR2 SYDVKM. This CDR3 region has 16 residues. Trimming took off 1 base at V and 1 base at J, with 14 bases between the two ends. CDR3 sequence reads: CASSLYTGPLSYEQYF. CDR3 DNA sequence: TGTGCCAGCAGTTTATACACAGGGCCCCTATCCTACGAGCAGTACTTC. Full variable domain (missing parts from reference TRBV28 and TRBJ2-7): DVKVTQSSRYLVKRTGEKVFLECVQDMDHENMFWYRQDPGLGLRLIYFSYDVKMKEKGDIPEGYSVSREKKERFSLILESASTNQTSMYLCASSLYTGPLSYEQYFGPGTRLTVT.

J is TRBJ2-3 and V is TRBV4-1; TRBD1 matches at 7 bases. The ends lost 1 base at V and 3 bases at J; junction bases unmatched: 10. The germline gives CDR1 MGHRA, CDR2 YSYEKL. The CDR3 spans 17 residues. CDR3 sequence: CASSQAPQGMGTDTQYF. The CDR3 region has the DNA TGCGCCAGCAGCCAAGCACCACAGGGGATGGGAACAGATACGCAGTATTTT.

V usage is TRBV5-1 and J usage is TRBJ2-7; D remains ambiguous. The length of the CDR3 is 13 residues. V lost 4 bases to trimming and J lost 0 bases, with 8 bases between them. The germline CDR1 and CDR2 sequences are SGHRS and YFSETQ. The chain's CDR3 is CASSGSFSYEQYF. CDR3 DNA sequence: TGCGCCAGCAGCGGCTCCTTCTCCTACGAGCAGTACTTC. Variable domain in full (rest from reference TRBV5-1 and TRBJ2-7): KAGVTQTPRYLIKTRGQQVTLSCSPISGHRSVSWYQQTPGQGLQFLFEYFSETQRNKGNFPGRFSGRQFSNSRSEMNVSTLELGDSALYLCASSGSFSYEQYFGPGTRLTVT.

The chain employs TRBV12-3 or TRBV12-4 and TRBJ2-7, with D perhaps matching TRBD2 (5 bases). This CDR3 region has 12 residues. Trimming shortened V by 5 bases and J by 6 bases, and 11 bases separated the two germline ends. The CDR3 sequence: CASSVGVGEQYF. CDR3 bases: TGTGCCAGCAGTGTGGGAGTCGGCGAGCAGTACTTC.

The CDR3 DNA reads as TGTGCCAGCTCACCCGGACAGGCTGACTATGGCTACACCTTC. Amino acid sequence: CASSPGQADYGYTF. This chain joins TRBV18 and TRBJ1-2; TRBD1 agrees at 7 bases. The CDR3 sequence is 14 residues long. V shed 3 bases and J 3 bases; nucleotides not matched to a gene: 4. CDR1 is KGHSH and CDR2 is LQKENI in the germline V gene.

The gene calls are TRBV7-9 and TRBJ2-1; TRBD1 matches 11 bases. This CDR3 contains 13 residues. In germline, CDR1 is SEHNR, CDR2 FQNEAQ (reference sequence). Trimming removed 6 bases from V and 11 bases from J; junction bases left unmatched: 6. DNA of the CDR3: TGTGCCAGCAGGGACAGGACAGGGGGCCAGCAGTTCTTC. Translating it yields CASRDRTGGQQFF.

The rearrangement links TRBV19 to TRBJ2-5, with D perhaps matching TRBD2 (6 bases). The germline V gene encodes CDR1 LNHDA and CDR2 SQIVND (reference sequence). The length of the CDR3 is 13 residues. The ends were cut back, 4 bases at V and 5 bases at J, with 11 bases in the middle. CDR3 protein: CASSSGVVETQYF. The CDR3 bases are TGTGCCAGTAGTAGCGGGGTCGTGGAGACCCAGTACTTC.

This clone has more than one count but fewer than ten. The chain couples TRBV5-1 to TRBJ2-7, with 7 positions matching TRBD1. V was clipped by 0 bases and J by 6 bases; unmatched bases: 6. The CDR3 runs to 14 residues. The germline gives CDR1 SGHRS, CDR2 YFSETQ. The CDR3 bases are TGCGCCAGCAGCTTGGCCGGGACAGCCGTCGAGCAGTACTTC. Amino acids: CASSLAGTAVEQYF.

The genes are TRBV5-1 and TRBJ2-5; 9 bases map to TRBD1. After removal of 4 bases from V and 2 bases from J, the junction contained 9 bases not matched to a gene. The length of the CDR3 is 16 residues. Germline V lookup: CDR1 SGHRS, CDR2 YFSETQ. CDR3 sequence (DNA): TGCGCCAGCAGCCCAAGAGGACAGGGGACACAAGAGACCCAGTACTTC. Its translation: CASSPRGQGTQETQYF.

This chain links TRBV28 with TRBJ2-7; maybe TRBD1 (6 bases). Germline CDR1 MDHEN, CDR2 SYDVKM. The CDR3 contains 15 residues. V was shortened by 6 bases and J by 7 bases, with 22 bases between the two germline ends. The CDR3 reads CASSGAQGRPWEQYF. The CDR3 DNA reads as TGTGCCAGCAGCGGGGCTCAGGGGCGACCTTGGGAGCAGTACTTC.

This clone has only a few counts. The chain links TRBV14 to TRBJ2-7; TRBD1 agrees at 7 bases. The CDR3 runs to 15 residues. The germline gives CDR1 SGHDN, CDR2 FVKESK. Trimming took 4 bases from V and 6 from J; bases not matched to a gene: 12. CDR3 DNA: TGTGCCAGCAGCCTACGACAGGGTCAGGATGGCGAGCAGTACTTC. It codes for CASSLRQGQDGEQYF.

The chain carries TRBV30 and TRBJ1-1, with 10 bases matching TRBD1. This CDR3 has 13 amino acids. The J segment lost 5 bases and the V segment lost 4 bases, leaving 4 bases of the junction unmatched. Germline lookup yields CDR1 GTSNPN and CDR2 SVGIG (reference sequence). The CDR3 nucleotides are TGTGCCTGGACTCGGGACAGGGGAACTGAAGCTTTCTTT. Translation gives CAWTRDRGTEAFF.

The CDR3 sequence is CASSLNSGAPADTQYF. CDR3 DNA: TGTGCCAGCAGCTTAAATAGCGGGGCTCCAGCAGATACGCAGTATTTT. The chain is built from TRBV7-9 and TRBJ2-3; 8 bases line up with TRBD2. V was pared by 2 bases and J by 4 bases, with 8 bases of the junction left unmatched. Germline V lookup: CDR1 SEHNR, CDR2 FQNEAQ (reference sequence). The CDR3 contains 16 residues.

The CDR3 is CASSPLDRGLADTQYF. As DNA, the CDR3 is TGTGCCAGCAGTCCCCTGGACAGGGGGCTAGCAGATACGCAGTATTTT. The chain has TRBV28 and TRBJ2-3; 11 bases map to TRBD1. The V gene end was trimmed by 5 bases and the J gene end by 4 bases; junction bases not matched to a gene: 8. Germline values: CDR1 MDHEN, CDR2 SYDVKM. This CDR3 is built from 16 residues. Filled out from reference TRBV28 and TRBJ2-3, the complete variable domain reads DVKVTQSSRYLVKRTGEKVFLECVQDMDHENMFWYRQDPGLGLRLIYFSYDVKMKEKGDIPEGYSVSREKKERFSLILESASTNQTSMYLCASSPLDRGLADTQYFGPGTRLTVL.

This chain uses TRBV6-6 with TRBJ1-2, with 7 bases matching TRBD1. There are 13 residues in the CDR3. Unmatched junction bases numbered 5, after V lost 6 bases and J lost 4 bases. Looked up from germline, CDR1 is MNHNY and CDR2 is SVGAGI (reference sequence). CDR3 DNA: TGTGCCAGCAGCGGGGACAGCGTCTATGGCTACACCTTC. It specifies CASSGDSVYGYTF.

CDR3 loop: CASSQDHGTGGEQYF. The CDR3 bases are TGCGCCAGCAGCCAAGACCACGGGACAGGGGGTGAGCAGTACTTC. The chain employs TRBV4-3 and TRBJ2-7; 11 bases line up with TRBD1. CDR1 and CDR2 from the germline V gene are LGHNA and YSLEER. The CDR3 has 15 residues. J lost 7 bases, V lost 0 bases, and 5 bases had no gene match.

The gene calls are TRBV20-1 and TRBJ1-4; D gene ambiguous. This CDR3 contains 16 residues. The V gene's germline CDR1 is DFQATT and CDR2 SNEGSKA (reference sequence). Trimming cost V 3 bases and J 3 bases, with 17 bases left between them. CDR3 sequence reads: CSASDLFLRANEKLFF. The CDR3 DNA follows: TGCAGTGCTAGTGATTTATTCCTGCGGGCTAATGAAAAACTGTTTTTT.

The chain is built from TRBV6-2 or TRBV6-3 and TRBJ1-6; 7 bases line up with TRBD1. The length of the CDR3 is 15 residues. Germline assignment: CDR1 MNHEY and CDR2 SVGEGT. V trimming: 4 bases; J trimming: 7 bases; junction bases outside the gene matches: 7. The CDR3 region has the DNA TGTGCCAGCAGTTTAATGGGACAGACGAATTCACCCCTCCACTTT. This gives the protein CASSLMGQTNSPLHF.

The chain uses TRBV9 and TRBJ1-4, with 7 nucleotides matching TRBD1. In germline, CDR1 is SGDLS, CDR2 YYNGEE. V lost 7 bases to trimming and J lost 0 bases; unmatched junction nucleotides: 6. The CDR3 extends over 15 amino acids. The CDR3 bases are TGTGCCAGCGCGGCAGGGGGTTCAACTAATGAAAAACTGTTTTTT. Protein: CASAAGGSTNEKLFF.

The chain joins TRBV6-5 to TRBJ1-2, with 10 bases aligning to TRBD1. J gave up 2 bases and V 6 bases, and 6 bases lay outside the gene matches. The CDR3 contains 15 residues. Germline V gene lookup returns CDR1 MNHEY and CDR2 SVGAGI. The CDR3 loop reads CASRSPGQGNYGYTF. CDR3 bases: TGTGCCAGCAGATCCCCGGGACAGGGGAACTATGGCTACACCTTC.

The chain couples TRBV10-1 to TRBJ2-1; 10 bases fit TRBD2. There are 15 residues in the CDR3. Germline assignment: CDR1 WNHNN and CDR2 SYGVQD (reference sequence). The ends lost 4 bases at V and 2 bases at J; junction bases unmatched: 2. The CDR3 reads CASSGLAGTYNEQFF. CDR3 bases: TGCGCCAGCAGTGGACTAGCGGGCACCTACAATGAGCAGTTCTTC.

The rearrangement joins TRBV7-2 to TRBJ1-4; tentatively, D is TRBD1 (5 bases). Trimming removed 5 bases from V and 2 bases from J, with 9 bases in between. The germline CDR1 and CDR2 sequences are SGHTA and FQGNSA. The CDR3 covers 14 residues. CDR3 DNA: TGTGCCAGCAGCATCGGGGGGACTAATGAAAAACTGTTTTTT. This gives the protein CASSIGGTNEKLFF.